This T cell receptor (beta chain) was identified in a study of blood T cell repertoires in COVID-19. Study at large: From T cells, B-cell-depleted T cells, or PBMCs came the material, which was cDNA or gDNA.

CDR3 size: 14 residues. Germline CDR1 ENHRY, CDR2 SYGVKD. V trimming: 4 bases; J trimming: 7 bases; junction bases outside the gene matches: 8. Sequencing was performed with immunoSEQ multiplex PCR; in TCRdb, only in-frame clones are kept and a portion is missing. Among more than 95,000 clones listed, 84% were seen once. Sequencing used peripheral blood. The chain couples TRBV10-3 to TRBJ2-7; TRBD1 matches at 9 bases. The origin of this receptor is a man aged 55-75 years with acute or convalescent COVID-19. CDR3 in DNA: TGTGCCATCAGTGCCGGACAGGGGAGAGGGGAGCAGTACTTC. Protein sequence: CAISAGQGRGEQYF.